A single sample is the source of the 3 T cell receptor beta chains below, sequenced in a study of blood T cell repertoires in COVID-19. Profiling relied on immunoSEQ multiplex PCR, and the TCRdb table lists in-frame clones only, not all of them. Here the sample spans over 200,000 clones, 86% being singletons. The sequenced sample was PBMCs or T cells enriched from blood (not recorded which). The source is a woman between 45 and 60 years old in a cohort exposed to, infected with or recovered from COVID-19 (not recorded which).

This clone is a singleton in its sample. The J gene is TRBJ1-2, the V gene TRBV5-8, with 10 bases identical to TRBD1. Germline-derived CDR1 and CDR2 are SGHTS and YDEGEE. The CDR3 extends over 15 amino acids. V was clipped by 4 bases and J by 6 bases; unmatched bases: 9. CDR3 in DNA: TGTGCCAGCAGCGCGCCGGGACAGGGGTCACATGGCTACACCTTC. This gives the protein CASSAPGQGSHGYTF. Complete variable domain (other parts from reference TRBV5-8 and TRBJ1-2): EAGVTQSPTHLIKTRGQQATLRCSPISGHTSVYWYQQALGLGLQFLLWYDEGEERNRGNFPPRFSGRQFPNYSSELNVNALELEDSALYLCASSAPGQGSHGYTFGSGTRLTVV.

The V call is TRBV7-2, the J call TRBJ1-1; D gene ambiguous. V was clipped by 5 bases and J by 8 bases, with 18 bases between them. The CDR3 contains 14 residues. Germline assignment: CDR1 SGHTA and CDR2 FQGNSA. The CDR3 sequence: CASSPGRQTTEAFF. CDR3 in DNA: TGTGCCAGCAGCCCCGGGAGGCAGACCACGGAAGCTTTCTTT. Based on the CDR3 plus reference TRBV7-2 and TRBJ1-1, the full variable domain is GAGVSQSPSNKVTEKGKDVELRCDPISGHTALYWYRQSLGQGLEFLIYFQGNSAPDKSGLPSDRFSAERTGGSVSTLTIQRTQQEDSAVYLCASSPGRQTTEAFFGQGTRLTVV.

This clone appeared a single time. The J gene is TRBJ2-5, the V gene TRBV7-8, with D perhaps matching TRBD1 (7 bases). The CDR3 is made up of 13 amino acids. Germline CDR1 and CDR2: SGHVS and FQNEAQ. V lost 7 bases, J lost 7 bases, and 16 bases lay in between. The CDR3 protein is CASTPRGDGTQYF. CDR3 nucleotides: TGTGCCAGCACCCCCAGGGGGGACGGGACCCAGTACTTC. Complete variable domain (other parts from reference TRBV7-8 and TRBJ2-5): GAGVSQSPRYKVAKRGQDVALRCDPISGHVSLFWYQQALGQGPEFLTYFQNEAQLDKSGLPSDRFFAERPEGSVSTLKIQRTQQEDSAVYLCASTPRGDGTQYFGPGTRLLVL.